This is a list of T cell receptor beta chains from one sample in a study of beta chain features in type 1 diabetes. The method was immunoSEQ multiplex PCR; TCRdb's version includes in-frame clones alone and lacks a portion of them. Seen here are hundreds of thousands of clones, roughly 13% observed once, and the top ten hold roughly 0.04%. The sample taken for sequencing was naive CD4+ T cells from blood. Every receptor here comes from a man younger than 30 with type 1 diabetes. CDR3s include the opening cysteine and the closing phenylalanine or tryptophan. Each record gives: J gene, V gene, D gene, CDR3 protein. The D gene is left open where the match is weak.

j_call: TRBJ2-1
v_call: TRBV7-3
d_call: TRBD1
cdr3_aa: CASSRWTGANEQFF

j_call: TRBJ1-2
v_call: TRBV30
d_call: -
cdr3_aa: CAWSVLSGGYTF

j_call: TRBJ2-2
v_call: TRBV5-1
d_call: -
cdr3_aa: CASRSGLETGELFF

j_call: TRBJ1-1
v_call: TRBV30
d_call: -
cdr3_aa: CAWSEGRRTEAFF

j_call: TRBJ1-6
v_call: TRBV13
d_call: -
cdr3_aa: CASSLWGGNSPLHF

j_call: TRBJ1-6
v_call: TRBV2
d_call: -
cdr3_aa: CASGTPNDISPLHF

j_call: TRBJ2-3
v_call: TRBV5-1
d_call: -
cdr3_aa: CASSFSGAETDTQYF

j_call: TRBJ1-5
v_call: TRBV10-3
d_call: -
cdr3_aa: CAISAGPGDQPQHF

j_call: TRBJ1-3
v_call: TRBV29-1
d_call: TRBD1
cdr3_aa: CSAEDRVGNTIYF

j_call: TRBJ2-1
v_call: TRBV16
d_call: -
cdr3_aa: CASSPPLGEQFF

j_call: TRBJ2-4
v_call: TRBV18
d_call: TRBD2
cdr3_aa: CASSLIAGGAKNIQYF

j_call: TRBJ1-5
v_call: TRBV30
d_call: -
cdr3_aa: CAWSGVGDQPQHF

j_call: TRBJ2-3
v_call: TRBV27
d_call: -
cdr3_aa: CASSLEGDTQYF

j_call: TRBJ1-2
v_call: TRBV27
d_call: TRBD1
cdr3_aa: CASSTTGGQGYTF